This TCR beta chain appears in the sequencing data of a study of T cell responses to AZD1222 COVID-19 vaccine. Study-level findings and limits: Clonal diversity was possibly underestimated; the donors were predominantly white British and more often female. Receipt of two AZD1222 doses was followed by a rise in Spike-specific TCR breadth and depth.

Profiled with immunoSEQ multiplex PCR; TCRdb holds only in-frame clones, not every one. The sample lists some 130,000 clones, roughly 90% occurring once. As for this clone: Its specificity is not known.

Germline CDR1 is SGHRS and CDR2 is YFSETQ. This CDR3 is 14 amino acids long. The germline V and J ends were trimmed by 3 bases and 4 bases, with 14 bases remaining between them. The sequencing used peripheral blood, collected on day 0 of AZD1222 vaccination. The chain is built from TRBV5-1 and TRBJ2-7; TRBD1 or TRBD2 may be the D gene (6 bases each). This receptor was identified in an adult in good health. The CDR3 spells CASSSGAVTYEQYF. In DNA form, the CDR3 reads TGCGCCAGCAGCTCGGGGGCAGTTACGTACGAGCAGTACTTC.